This T cell receptor beta chain was identified in a study of OX40 agonist ivuxolimab in advanced cancers. Study-wide findings and caveats: CD8+ T cells were the subset that, on average, had more expanded clones than CD4+.

Germline loops: CDR1 LNHDA, CDR2 SQIVND (reference sequence). There are 18 residues in the CDR3. V lost 4 bases and J 0 bases, leaving 19 bases between the germline ends. Data came from immunoSEQ multiplex PCR; TCRdb stores just in-frame clones and leaves some out. Found here are about 6,700 clones, about 94% of them singletons; the top ten hold over 9.5%. In the case of this clone: Its antigen is still unknown.

The clonotype was recovered from an adult with an advanced solid tumor such as melanoma, head and neck, liver or kidney cancer. The chain recombines TRBV19 with TRBJ1-5; D unclear. The sequenced sample was CD4+ or CD8+ T cells sorted from blood, obtained in a trial of the OX40 agonist ivuxolimab. For the CDR3, the DNA is TGTGCCAGTAGTACTTCACGCATGACCAAATATAGCAATCAGCCCCAGCATTTT. Its protein is CASSTSRMTKYSNQPQHF.